Here is one T cell receptor beta chain with its context. The CDR3 has 10 amino acids. Germline CDR1 reads SGHAT; CDR2 reads FQNNGV. V was cut by 0 bases and J by 7 bases, with 0 bases left in between. This sample is part of a study of OX40 agonist ivuxolimab in advanced cancers. Generated by immunoSEQ multiplex PCR, the TCRdb table keeps only in-frame clones and is missing some. The sample has about 20,000 clones; over 80% are singletons. This chain uses TRBV11-2 with TRBJ2-5, with D uncertain. The sequencing here drew on CD4+ or CD8+ T cells sorted from blood, taken in a trial of the OX40 agonist ivuxolimab. The sequence was obtained from an adult with an advanced solid tumor such as melanoma, head and neck, liver or kidney cancer. CDR3 sequence: CASSLETQYF. In nucleotides, the CDR3 is TGTGCCAGCAGCTTAGAGACCCAGTACTTC.